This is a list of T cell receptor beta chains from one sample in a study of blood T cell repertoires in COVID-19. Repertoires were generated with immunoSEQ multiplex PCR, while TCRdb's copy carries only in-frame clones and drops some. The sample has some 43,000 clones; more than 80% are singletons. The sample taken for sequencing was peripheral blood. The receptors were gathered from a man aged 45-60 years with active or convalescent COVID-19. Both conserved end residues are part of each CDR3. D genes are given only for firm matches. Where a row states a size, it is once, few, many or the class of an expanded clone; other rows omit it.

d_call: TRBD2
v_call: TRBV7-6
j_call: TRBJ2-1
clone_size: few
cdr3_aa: CASSSQTSGVLNEQFF
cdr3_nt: TGTGCCAGCAGCTCTCAGACTAGCGGGGTTTTAAATGAGCAGTTCTTC

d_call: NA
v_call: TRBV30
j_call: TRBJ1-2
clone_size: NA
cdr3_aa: CAWSLQGDGYTF
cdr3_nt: TGTGCCTGGAGTCTCCAAGGGGATGGCTACACCTTC

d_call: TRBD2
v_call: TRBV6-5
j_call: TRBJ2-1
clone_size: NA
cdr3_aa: CASSYSQRGNEQFF
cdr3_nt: TGTGCCAGCAGTTACTCCCAGCGGGGTAATGAGCAGTTCTTC

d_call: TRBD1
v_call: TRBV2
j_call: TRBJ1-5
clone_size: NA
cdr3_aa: CASSGTGGNQPQHF
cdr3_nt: TGTGCCAGCAGCGGGACAGGGGGCAATCAGCCCCAGCATTTT

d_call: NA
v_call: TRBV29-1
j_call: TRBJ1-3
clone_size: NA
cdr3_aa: CSVEDGAGDDGNTIYF
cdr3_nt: TGCAGCGTTGAAGATGGAGCAGGGGATGATGGAAACACCATATATTTT

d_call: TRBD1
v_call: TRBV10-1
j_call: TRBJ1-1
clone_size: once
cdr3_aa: CASSDSGTGKQNTEAFF
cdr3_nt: TGCGCCAGCAGTGACTCGGGGACAGGGAAACAGAACACTGAAGCTTTCTTT

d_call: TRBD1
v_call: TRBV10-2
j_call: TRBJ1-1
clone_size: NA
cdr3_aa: CASSRTGESEAFF
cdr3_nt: TGCGCCAGCAGTAGGACAGGGGAATCTGAAGCTTTCTTT

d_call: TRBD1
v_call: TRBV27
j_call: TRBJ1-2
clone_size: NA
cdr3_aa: CASSPRQGQYGYTF
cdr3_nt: TGTGCCAGCAGTCCTAGACAGGGCCAATATGGCTACACCTTC

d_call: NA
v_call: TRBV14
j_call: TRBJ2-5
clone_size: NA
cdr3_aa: CASSQGQYGWETQYF
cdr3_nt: TGTGCCAGCAGCCAGGGCCAGTATGGATGGGAGACCCAGTACTTC

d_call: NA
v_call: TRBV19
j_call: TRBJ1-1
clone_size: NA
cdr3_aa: CATASEGSPRNTEAFF
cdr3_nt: TGTGCCACCGCATCCGAGGGCAGCCCGAGGAACACTGAAGCTTTCTTT

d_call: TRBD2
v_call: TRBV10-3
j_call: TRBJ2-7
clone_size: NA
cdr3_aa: CAIKGSGSVGHYEQYF
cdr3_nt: TGTGCCATCAAAGGTAGCGGGAGCGTCGGCCACTACGAGCAGTACTTC

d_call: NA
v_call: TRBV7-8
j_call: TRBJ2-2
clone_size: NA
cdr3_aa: CASRKTGSTGELFF
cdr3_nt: TGTGCCAGCAGAAAAACAGGGTCTACCGGGGAGCTGTTTTTT

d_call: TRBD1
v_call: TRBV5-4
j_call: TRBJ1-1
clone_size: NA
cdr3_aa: CASSHNKQGMNTEAFF
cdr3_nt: TGTGCCAGCAGCCATAACAAACAGGGGATGAACACTGAAGCTTTCTTT

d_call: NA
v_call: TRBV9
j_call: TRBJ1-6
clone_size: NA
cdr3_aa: CASSVEISSPLHF
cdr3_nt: TGTGCCAGCAGCGTAGAAATCAGTTCACCCCTCCACTTT

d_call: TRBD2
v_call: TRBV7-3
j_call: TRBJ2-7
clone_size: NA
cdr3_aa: CASSPSSGGFYEQYF
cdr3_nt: TGTGCCAGCAGCCCGTCTAGCGGGGGGTTCTACGAGCAGTACTTC

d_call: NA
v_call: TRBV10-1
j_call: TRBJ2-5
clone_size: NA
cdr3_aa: CASSVEQQETQYF
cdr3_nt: TGCGCCAGCAGTGTAGAACAGCAAGAGACCCAGTACTTC

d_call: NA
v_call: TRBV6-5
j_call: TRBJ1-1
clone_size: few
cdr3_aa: CASSSQGSNTEAFF
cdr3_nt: TGTGCCAGCAGTTCTCAGGGATCGAACACTGAAGCTTTCTTT

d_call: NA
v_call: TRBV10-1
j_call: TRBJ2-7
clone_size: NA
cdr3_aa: CASSETRSYEQYF
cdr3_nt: TGCGCCAGCAGTGAGACTAGGTCCTACGAGCAGTACTTC

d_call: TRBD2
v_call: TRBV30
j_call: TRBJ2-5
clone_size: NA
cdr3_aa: CAWSFVAGERETQYF
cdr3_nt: TGTGCCTGGAGTTTCGTAGCGGGGGAACGGGAGACCCAGTACTTC

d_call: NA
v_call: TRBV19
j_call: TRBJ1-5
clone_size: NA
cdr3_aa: CASSPKSGLRQPQHF
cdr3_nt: TGTGCCAGTAGTCCCAAGAGCGGCCTGAGGCAGCCCCAGCATTTT

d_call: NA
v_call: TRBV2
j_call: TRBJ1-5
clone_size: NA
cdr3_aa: CASSERGGHSQPQHF
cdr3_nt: TGTGCCAGCAGTGAAAGGGGGGGGCACAGTCAGCCCCAGCATTTT

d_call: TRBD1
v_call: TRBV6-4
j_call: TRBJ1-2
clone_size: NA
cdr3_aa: CASSDSADRPQGYTF
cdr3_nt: TGTGCCAGCAGTGACTCCGCGGACAGGCCCCAAGGCTACACCTTC

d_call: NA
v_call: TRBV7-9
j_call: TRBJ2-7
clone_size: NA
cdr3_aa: CASSLSYEQYF
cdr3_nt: TGTGCCAGCAGCCTCTCCTACGAGCAGTACTTC

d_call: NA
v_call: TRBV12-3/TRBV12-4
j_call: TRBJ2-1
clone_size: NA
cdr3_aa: CVSQVGNEQFF
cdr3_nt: TGTGTCTCGCAGGTAGGAAATGAGCAGTTCTTC

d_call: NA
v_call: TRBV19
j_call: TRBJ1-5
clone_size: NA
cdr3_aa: CASRPTGFEPQHF
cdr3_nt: TGTGCCAGTAGACCCACAGGGTTTGAGCCCCAGCATTTT

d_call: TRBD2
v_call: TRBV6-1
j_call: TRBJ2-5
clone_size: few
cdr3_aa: CASSDIWRGSLETQYF
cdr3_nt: TGTGCCAGCAGTGACATCTGGCGGGGGTCGTTAGAGACCCAGTACTTC

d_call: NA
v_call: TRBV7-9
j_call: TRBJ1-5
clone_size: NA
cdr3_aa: CASSRDRVNQPQHF
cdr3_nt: TGTGCCAGCAGCCGTGACAGAGTCAATCAGCCCCAGCATTTT

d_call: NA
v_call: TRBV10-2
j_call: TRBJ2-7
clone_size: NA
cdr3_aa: CASSESRIGISEQYF
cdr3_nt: TGCGCCAGCAGTGAGTCGAGGATAGGCATTAGCGAGCAGTACTTC